Below are 21 T cell receptor beta chains sequenced from a single sample in a study of post-analysis software for immune sequencing data. General study points: Four or five TRBV segments (TRBV5-6, TRBV5-1 and TRBV20-1 among them) occurred more frequently in patients than in controls.

Included in the TCR beta cDNA libraries were unique molecular identifiers. TCRdb recomputed calls from the PCR reads with MiXCR, one row per CDR3 protein. Of 250,000 to 300,000 distinct CDR3 sequences in the sample, approximately 34% are singletons; the top ten hold around 5%. Antigen specificity for these receptors is unknown. Sequences were obtained from blood. The origin of the receptors is a girl aged 5 to 17 with multiple sclerosis.

Comment on this clonotype: Since a much larger clone is just one base distant, this may be a read error. J is TRBJ2-1 and V is TRBV11-2, with D tentatively TRBD2 (5 bases). The CDR3 is 15 residues long. CDR1 is SGHAT, CDR2 FQNNGV, per germline. The DNA for the CDR3 is TGTGCCGGCAGCTTAGAGCCTAGTTATGCGGGCGAGCAGTTCTTC. It specifies CAGSLEPSYAGEQFF.

This clonotype was detected ten times or more. This rearrangement joins TRBV7-3 to TRBJ2-1; 7 bases map to TRBD2. Germline V CDR1 and CDR2: SGHTA, FQGTGA. This CDR3 is built from 19 residues. V shed 2 bases and J 4 bases; nucleotides not matched to a gene: 17. This CDR3 reads CASSLGGVGVAGKYNEQFF. The CDR3 nucleotides read TGTGCCAGCAGCTTAGGAGGGGTCGGGGTAGCGGGCAAATACAATGAGCAGTTCTTC.

The chain has TRBV5-1 and TRBJ2-2, with D unresolved. The V and J ends lost 4 bases and 4 bases respectively, with 17 bases between them. Germline CDR1 is SGHRS and CDR2 is YFSETQ. The CDR3 totals 16 residues. For the CDR3, the DNA is TGCGCCAGCAGCCCGGGCATCTGGACGGGCACCGGGGAGCTGTTTTTT. As protein: CASSPGIWTGTGELFF.

About this clonotype itself: A read error may be the cause here, since a much bigger clone is one base away. V and J are TRBV6-2 or TRBV6-3 and TRBJ1-5; D possibly corresponds to TRBD1 (5 bases). CDR1 is MNHEY and CDR2 is SVGEGT in the germline V gene. Trimming removed 6 bases from V and 3 bases from J, with 12 bases in between. This CDR3 spans 14 amino acids. The CDR3 loop is CASRPGRNNQPQHF. CDR3 DNA sequence: TGTGCCAGCAGGCCGGGACGGAACAATCAGCCCCAGCATTTT.

The chain uses TRBV29-1 and TRBJ2-4; TRBD2 matches 9 bases. The end of the DNA is better explained by TRBJ2-7, so the J call may be wrong. The CDR3 extends over 14 amino acids. Germline CDR1 reads SQVTM; CDR2 reads ANQGSEA. CDR3 protein: CSVDVAGDSHEQYF. CDR3 DNA sequence: TGCAGCGTCGACGTAGCGGGAGATTCCCACGAGCAGTACTTC.

This clonotype was counted between two and nine times. The chain recombines TRBV11-2 with TRBJ1-5; unclear D gene. The V end was cut by 3 bases, the J end by 4 bases, with 7 bases between. The length of the CDR3 is 13 residues. Germline V gene sequence: CDR1 SGHAT, CDR2 FQNNGV. CDR3 sequence reads: CASSLSQNQPQHF. As DNA, the CDR3 is TGTGCCAGCAGCTTGAGTCAAAATCAGCCCCAGCATTTT.

Points on this clonotype: Mismatch with germline at one junction end may stem from a read error. The V and J genes are TRBV27 and TRBJ1-2; D perhaps matches TRBD1 (5 bases). This CDR3 has 14 amino acids. CDR1 MNHEY and CDR2 SMNVEV come from the germline V gene (reference sequence). CDR3 residues: CARRLGRANYGYTF. DNA of the CDR3: TGTGCCCGCAGACTGGGACGGGCTAACTATGGCTACACCTTC.

This clonotype was seen many times. The rearrangement joins TRBV5-1 to TRBJ2-1, with 13 bases matching TRBD2. The CDR3 is 16 residues long. The J segment lost 6 bases and the V segment lost 3 bases, leaving 6 bases of the junction unmatched. Germline V gives CDR1 SGHRS, CDR2 YFSETQ. CDR3 DNA: TGCGCCAGCAGCTGGAGGACTAGCGGGAGTGGCAATGAGCAGTTCTTC. Residues: CASSWRTSGSGNEQFF.

Concerning this clonotype: One junction end does not reproduce the germline sequence, and a read error may be involved. V gene TRBV5-1 combines with J gene TRBJ2-1; the D gene is possibly TRBD2 (6 bases). This CDR3 is 16 amino acids long. CDR1 SGHRS and CDR2 YFSETQ come from the germline V gene. CDR3 residues: CASNLALGSGYNEQFF. The CDR3 bases are TGCGCCAGCAACTTGGCACTGGGGAGCGGGTACAATGAGCAGTTCTTC.

This clonotype was detected many times. The chain links TRBV5-5 to TRBJ2-5; D possibly corresponds to TRBD1 (5 bases). The assigned J gene may be wrong: the sequence end matches TRBJ2-7 better. Germline V gene data show CDR1 as SGHKS and CDR2 as YYEKEE (reference sequence). CDR3 size: 13 residues. The CDR3 DNA is TGTGCCAGCAGCTTGCGGGCAGGGTTCGAGCAGTACTTC. Its protein product is CASSLRAGFEQYF.

This chain uses TRBV28 with TRBJ2-4; D ambiguous. V was shortened by 7 bases and J by 5 bases, with 9 bases between the two germline ends. Per the germline V gene, CDR1 is MDHEN and CDR2 is SYDVKM. The CDR3 runs 12 residues. This CDR3 is CASTTIENIQYF. The CDR3 DNA reads as TGTGCCAGCACCACCATCGAAAACATTCAGTACTTC.

The chain employs TRBV20-1 and TRBJ2-5, with TRBD1 matching over 10 bases. The junction had 1 base not matched to a gene; V was cut back by 2 bases and J by 4 bases. This CDR3 has 13 amino acids. CDR1 and CDR2 from the germline V gene are DFQATT and SNEGSKA (reference sequence). CDR3 nucleotides: TGCAGTGCTAGATGGGACAGGGGAGAGACCCAGTACTTC. This codes for CSARWDRGETQYF.

The V gene is TRBV20-1, the J gene TRBJ2-2, with D unresolved. Trimming took off 0 bases at V and 2 bases at J, with 19 bases between the two ends. The CDR3 sequence is 18 residues long. From germline, CDR1 is DFQATT and CDR2 SNEGSKA (reference sequence). The CDR3 region is CSARDSLKGMSNTGELFF. CDR3 DNA: TGCAGTGCTAGAGATAGTCTGAAGGGAATGAGTAACACCGGGGAGCTGTTTTTT.

This clonotype came up many times. The V call is TRBV7-6, the J call TRBJ1-1; D is possibly TRBD1 (5 bases). Trimming shortened V by 4 bases and J by 3 bases, and 15 bases separated the two germline ends. This CDR3 is 15 amino acids long. The germline CDR1 and CDR2 sequences are SGHVS and FNYEAQ. CDR3 sequence: CASSSPGLRDTEAFF. CDR3 DNA: TGTGCCAGCAGCTCCCCAGGGCTTCGAGACACTGAAGCTTTCTTT.

The chain combines TRBV19 with TRBJ2-3; D might be TRBD1 (5 bases). V dropped 2 bases and J dropped 7 bases, with 13 bases sitting between them. The germline V gene has CDR1 LNHDA and CDR2 SQIVND (reference sequence). The CDR3 is made up of 14 amino acids. CDR3 loop: CASSILRDDNTQYF. The CDR3 nucleotides read TGTGCCAGTAGTATACTCAGGGATGACAATACGCAGTATTTT.

Worth noting for this clonotype: Sequence at one end of the junction differs from germline and may be a read error. The V gene is TRBV6-5, the J gene TRBJ2-2; 7 positions match TRBD2. Looked up from germline, CDR1 is MNHEY and CDR2 is SVGAGI. The CDR3 length is 15 residues. In DNA, the CDR3 is TGTGCCAGCAGTTACTGGCTAGCGGCTGGCGGGGAGCCGTTTTTT. Amino acids: CASSYWLAAGGEPFF.

There are a few counts of this clonotype. The V gene is TRBV20-1, the J gene TRBJ1-2; D is undetermined. This CDR3 is built from 17 residues. The V gene's germline CDR1 is DFQATT and CDR2 SNEGSKA (reference sequence). Trimming removed 0 bases at V and 4 bases at J, with 21 bases between. In DNA, the CDR3 is TGCAGTGCTAGAGATAATAAGTTTAGGAGGGATGGCTATGGCTACACCTTC. Translated: CSARDNKFRRDGYGYTF.

The chain joins TRBV28 to TRBJ2-3, with 8 bases matching TRBD1. Germline V CDR1 and CDR2: MDHEN, SYDVKM. The CDR3 contains 14 residues. V was pared by 5 bases and J by 7 bases, with 8 bases of the junction left unmatched. The CDR3 bases are TGTGCCAGCAGTATCGACAGGGGCCGATATACGCAGTATTTT. Translating gives CASSIDRGRYTQYF.

This clonotype was recorded at least ten times. The rearrangement uses TRBV11-2 and TRBJ2-7; TRBD2 is a possible D gene (6 bases). The CDR3 contains 14 residues. V gave up 0 bases and J gave up 4 bases, with 10 bases separating them. CDR1 is SGHAT, CDR2 FQNNGV, per germline. The CDR3 reads CASSLDVAEYEQYF. CDR3 bases: TGTGCCAGCAGCTTAGACGTAGCGGAATACGAGCAGTACTTC.

About this clonotype: One base away lies a much larger clone, so this may be a sequencing read error. The chain carries TRBV20-1 and TRBJ1-5, with D possibly matching TRBD1 (5 bases). Germline assignment: CDR1 DFQATT and CDR2 SNEGSKA (reference sequence). V was clipped by 4 bases and J by 3 bases, with 10 bases between them. This CDR3 has 13 residues. CDR3 coding DNA: TGCAGTGCTACGGGGGGGAACAATCAGCCCCAGCATTTT. Translation: CSATGGNNQPQHF.

The gene calls are TRBV5-1 and TRBJ1-2; no reliable D call. This CDR3 is 13 amino acids long. Germline assignment: CDR1 SGHRS and CDR2 YFSETQ. V lost 2 bases and J lost 4, with 9 bases in between. The CDR3 loop reads CASSFGSPYGYTF. The CDR3 region has the DNA TGCGCCAGCAGCTTCGGCAGTCCCTATGGCTACACCTTC.